This section outlines one T cell receptor (beta chain) sequence together with its context. Its antigen is still unknown. These data belong to a study of T cells after yellow fever vaccination. Study-level results: Highly abundant clonotypes carried over from the bulk population could end up in FACS-sorted repertoires as contaminants.

The V gene's germline CDR1 is MNHEY and CDR2 SVGEGT. CDR3 length equals 14 residues. Via MiXCR, TCRdb re-called the 5' RACE reads, giving one row per CDR3 protein. This table has over 120,000 distinct CDR3 sequences, approximately 6.6% appearing once. The specimen was CD4+ T cells sorted from PBMCs, collected 10 days after the yellow fever booster vaccination. The sequence came from a man aged 25-45 years who received the YFV17D yellow fever vaccine. The chain carries TRBV6-2 or TRBV6-3 and TRBJ2-2; D is uncertain. The CDR3 DNA is TGTGCGACCAGTTACATGTCGAACACCGGGGAGCTGTTTTTT. As protein: CATSYMSNTGELFF.